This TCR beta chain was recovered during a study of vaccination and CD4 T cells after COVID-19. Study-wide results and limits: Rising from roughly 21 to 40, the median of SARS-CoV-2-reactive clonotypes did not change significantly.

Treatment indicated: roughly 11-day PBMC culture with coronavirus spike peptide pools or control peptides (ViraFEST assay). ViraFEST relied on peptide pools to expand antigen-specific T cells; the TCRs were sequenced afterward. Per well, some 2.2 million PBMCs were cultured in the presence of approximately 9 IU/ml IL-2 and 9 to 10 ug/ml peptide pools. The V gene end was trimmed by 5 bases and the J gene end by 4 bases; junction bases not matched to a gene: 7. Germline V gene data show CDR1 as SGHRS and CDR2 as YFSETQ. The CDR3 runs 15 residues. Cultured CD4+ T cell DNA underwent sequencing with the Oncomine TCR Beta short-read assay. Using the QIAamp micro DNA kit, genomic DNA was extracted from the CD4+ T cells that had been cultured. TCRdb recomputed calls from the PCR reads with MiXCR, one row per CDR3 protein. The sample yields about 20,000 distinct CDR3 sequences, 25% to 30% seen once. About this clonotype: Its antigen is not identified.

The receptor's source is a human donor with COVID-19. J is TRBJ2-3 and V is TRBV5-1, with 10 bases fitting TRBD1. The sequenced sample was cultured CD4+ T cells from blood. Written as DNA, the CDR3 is TGCGCCAGCAGTAGGGACAGGGGTCCCGCAGATACGCAGTATTTT. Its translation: CASSRDRGPADTQYF. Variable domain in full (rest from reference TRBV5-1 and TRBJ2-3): KAGVTQTPRYLIKTRGQQVTLSCSPISGHRSVSWYQQTPGQGLQFLFEYFSETQRNKGNFPGRFSGRQFSNSRSEMNVSTLELGDSALYLCASSRDRGPADTQYFGPGTRLTVL.